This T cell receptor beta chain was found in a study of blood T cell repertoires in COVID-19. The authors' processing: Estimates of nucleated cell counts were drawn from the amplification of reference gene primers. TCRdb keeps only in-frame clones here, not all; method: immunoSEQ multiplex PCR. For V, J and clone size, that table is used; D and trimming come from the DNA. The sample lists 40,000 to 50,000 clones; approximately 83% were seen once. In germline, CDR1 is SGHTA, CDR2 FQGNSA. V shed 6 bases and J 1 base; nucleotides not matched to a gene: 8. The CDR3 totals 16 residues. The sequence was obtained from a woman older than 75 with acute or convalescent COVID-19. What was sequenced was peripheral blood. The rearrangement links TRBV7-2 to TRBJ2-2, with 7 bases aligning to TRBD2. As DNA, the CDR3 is TGTGCCAGCAGTTATTCAGCGGGGCTGAACACCGGGGAGCTGTTTTTT. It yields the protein CASSYSAGLNTGELFF.